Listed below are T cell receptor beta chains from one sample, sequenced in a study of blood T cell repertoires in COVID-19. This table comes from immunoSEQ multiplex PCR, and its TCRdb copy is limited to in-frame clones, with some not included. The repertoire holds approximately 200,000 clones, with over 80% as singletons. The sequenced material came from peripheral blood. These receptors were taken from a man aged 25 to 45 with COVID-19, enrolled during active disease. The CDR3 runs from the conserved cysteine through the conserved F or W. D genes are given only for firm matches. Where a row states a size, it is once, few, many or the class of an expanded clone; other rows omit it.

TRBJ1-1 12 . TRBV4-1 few CASSQVRERAFF TGCGCCAGCAGCCAAGTCAGGGAACGGGCTTTCTTT
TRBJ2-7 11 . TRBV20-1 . CSGIGDYEQYF TGCAGTGGTATAGGAGACTACGAGCAGTACTTC
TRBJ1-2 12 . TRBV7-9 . CASSFRNYGYTF TGTGCCAGCAGCTTCAGGAATTACGGCTACACCTTC
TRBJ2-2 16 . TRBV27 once CASKAYPTGNTGELFF TGTGCCAGCAAAGCCTATCCCACAGGGAACACCGGGGAGCTGTTTTTT
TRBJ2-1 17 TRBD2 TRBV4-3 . CASSPVAGGRAYNEQFF TGCGCCAGCAGCCCAGTAGCGGGAGGGAGGGCCTACAATGAGCAGTTCTTC
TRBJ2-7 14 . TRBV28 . CASRAGGTVHEQYF TGTGCCAGCAGAGCAGGCGGGACAGTACACGAGCAGTACTTC
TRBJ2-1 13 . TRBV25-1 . CATRGITYNEQFF TGTGCCACCCGGGGTATTACCTACAATGAGCAGTTCTTC
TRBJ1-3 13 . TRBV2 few CALAGNSGNTIYF TGTGCCTTAGCGGGGAACTCTGGAAACACCATATATTTT
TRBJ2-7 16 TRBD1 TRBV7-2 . CASSFAGTESSYEQYF TGTGCCAGCAGTTTTGCCGGGACAGAATCCTCCTACGAGCAGTACTTC
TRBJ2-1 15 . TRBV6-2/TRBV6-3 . CASSYWQPSYNEQFF TGTGCCAGCAGTTATTGGCAACCCTCCTACAATGAGCAGTTCTTC
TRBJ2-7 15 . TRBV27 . CASSLKGGPPYEQYF TGTGCCAGCAGTCTGAAGGGGGGGCCTCCATACGAGCAGTACTTC
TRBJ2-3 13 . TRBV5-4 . CASSFKGEDTQYF TGTGCCAGCAGCTTTAAAGGGGAAGATACGCAGTATTTT
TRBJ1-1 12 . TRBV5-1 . CASSLDRFEAFF TGCGCCAGCAGCTTGGATCGGTTTGAAGCTTTCTTT
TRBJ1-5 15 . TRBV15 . CATSRAGQRHQPQHF TGTGCCACCAGCAGAGCGGGACAAAGACATCAGCCCCAGCATTTT
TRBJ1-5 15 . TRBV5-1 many CASSPDGTLYQPQHF TGCGCCAGCAGCCCGGACGGGACACTTTATCAGCCCCAGCATTTT
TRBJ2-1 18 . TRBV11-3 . CASSPGQGRAGAYNEQFF TGTGCCAGCAGTCCGGGACAGGGTAGAGCGGGAGCCTACAATGAGCAGTTCTTC
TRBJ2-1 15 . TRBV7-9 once CASSPRGPEGNEQFF TGTGCCAGCAGCCCCCGGGGACCGGAGGGTAATGAGCAGTTCTTC
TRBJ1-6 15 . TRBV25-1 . CASSDPRVPNSPLHF TGTGCCAGCAGTGACCCCCGAGTACCCAATTCACCCCTCCACTTT
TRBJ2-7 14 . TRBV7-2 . CASSLVQGGYEQYF TGTGCCAGCAGCTTAGTACAGGGAGGGTACGAGCAGTACTTC
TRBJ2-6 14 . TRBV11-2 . CASSSTAGANVLTF TGTGCCAGCAGCTCGACAGCTGGGGCCAACGTCCTGACTTTC
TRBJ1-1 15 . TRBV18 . CASSYMWEGSTEAFF TGTGCCAGCTCCTACATGTGGGAGGGGAGCACTGAAGCTTTCTTT
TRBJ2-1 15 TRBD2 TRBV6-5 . CASSYGLAGHNEQFF TGTGCCAGCAGTTACGGGTTAGCGGGACACAATGAGCAGTTCTTC
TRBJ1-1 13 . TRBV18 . CASSPLPIAEAFF TGTGCCAGTTCGCCCCTCCCTATCGCTGAAGCTTTCTTT
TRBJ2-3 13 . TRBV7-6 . CASSSTGTDTQYF TGTGCCAGCAGCTCTACAGGCACAGATACGCAGTATTTT
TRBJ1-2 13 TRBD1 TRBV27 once CASSSSNRGSYTF TGTGCCAGCAGTTCGTCTAACAGGGGGAGCTACACCTTC
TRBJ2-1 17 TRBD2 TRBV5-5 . CASSFRLAGVPGNEQFF TGTGCCAGCAGCTTTCGATTAGCGGGAGTGCCGGGTAATGAGCAGTTCTTC
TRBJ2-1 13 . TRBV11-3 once CASSQGAYNEQFF TGTGCCAGCAGCCAAGGGGCCTACAATGAGCAGTTCTTC